The clone carrying this T cell receptor (beta chain) came up many times. This record comes from a study of T-cell reconstitution after alpha-beta-depleted transplantation in children. A TCRbeta library incorporating unique molecular identifiers was prepared. MiXCR was run by TCRdb on the PCR reads, yielding one entry per CDR3 protein. This sample has about 110,000 distinct CDR3 sequences, with around 10% found just once. This CDR3 is built from 14 residues. V was shortened by 8 bases and J by 4 bases, with 17 bases between the two germline ends. This clonotype originated in a human donor who donated a stem cell graft to a child with acute lymphoblastic leukemia. This rearrangement joins TRBV12-3 or TRBV12-4 to TRBJ2-5, with D possibly TRBD1 on 5 matching bases. Sample: PBMCs from the stem cell graft donor, taken from the stem cell graft. CDR3 sequence (DNA): TGTGCCAGCCGGAAAGAGACAGTAGTAGAGACCCAGTACTTC. Its translation: CASRKETVVETQYF.